These 18 T cell receptor beta chains share one sample of origin, sequenced in a study of vaccination effects on CD4 cells after COVID-19. Their antigens remain unidentified. Some clones are missing from TCRdb's copy, which holds only in-frame ones; the method was immunoSEQ multiplex PCR. Among approximately 46,000 clones listed, approximately 81% were seen once. Subsequent to ten to eleven days of culture, CD4+ T cells were isolated. The sequencing here drew on CD4+ T cells from PBMCs cultured without peptide, taken before COVID-19 vaccination. These receptors all stem from a human donor who had a prior SARS-CoV-2 infection.

The rearrangement links TRBV18 to TRBJ1-2, with TRBD1 matching over 9 bases. The V segment lost 8 bases and the J segment 7 bases; nucleotides outside the gene matches: 20. CDR1 and CDR2 (germline): KGHSH, LQKENI. This CDR3 has 17 residues. The CDR3 DNA is TGTGCCAGCGCACTTATCAGGGCACAGGGGGCGACTGGTGGCTACACCTTC. Protein product: CASALIRAQGATGGYTF.

The rearrangement uses TRBV19 and TRBJ2-7; TRBD2 matches 9 bases. The CDR3 spans 14 residues. The germline gives CDR1 LNHDA, CDR2 SQIVND (reference sequence). V shed 4 bases and J 3 bases; nucleotides not matched to a gene: 4. Here the CDR3 reads CASSRRGGFYEQYF. The CDR3, as DNA: TGTGCCAGTAGTAGGCGGGGGGGCTTCTACGAGCAGTACTTC.

This clone was seen more than once but under ten times. The V gene is TRBV9, the J gene TRBJ1-3; the D gene is possibly TRBD1 (6 bases). Per the germline V gene, CDR1 is SGDLS and CDR2 is YYNGEE. V gave up 4 bases and J gave up 3 bases, with 14 bases separating them. This CDR3 is built from 15 residues. The CDR3 protein is CASSPQQGFGNTIYF. The DNA for the CDR3 is TGTGCCAGCAGCCCACAACAGGGATTTGGAAACACCATATATTTT. Full variable domain (missing parts from reference TRBV9 and TRBJ1-3): DSGVTQTPKHLITATGQRVTLRCSPRSGDLSVYWYQQSLDQGLQFLIQYYNGEERAKGNILERFSAQQFPDLHSELNLSSLELGDSALYFCASSPQQGFGNTIYFGEGSWLTVV.

This clone has a single count. CDR3 DNA: TGTGCCAGCAGCTCCCCAGGGGTTCGAGAAAAACTGTTTTTT. Residues: CASSSPGVREKLFF. This chain uses TRBV5-8 with TRBJ1-4; a weak D match, TRBD1 (6 bases). V was cut by 3 bases and J by 8 bases, with 14 bases left in between. Per germline, CDR1 SGHTS and CDR2 YDEGEE. The CDR3 has 14 residues.

The rearrangement links TRBV7-9 to TRBJ2-3, with D unclear. This CDR3 is built from 16 residues. CDR1 and CDR2 from the germline V gene are SEHNR and FQNEAQ (reference sequence). V shed 0 bases and J shed 1 base, with 11 bases lying between them. The CDR3 coding sequence is TGTGCCAGCAGCTTAGCTATTGTTGGGGGCACAGATACGCAGTATTTT. Translation: CASSLAIVGGTDTQYF.

The V and J genes are TRBV11-3 and TRBJ2-5, with TRBD2 identical over 14 bases. J gave up 4 bases and V 5 bases, and 6 bases lay outside the gene matches. This CDR3 spans 16 amino acids. The germline V gene has CDR1 SGHNT and CDR2 YENEEA. For the CDR3, the DNA is TGTGCCAGCAGCCCCAGGGGACTAGCGGGAGCAGAGACCCAGTACTTC. Protein sequence: CASSPRGLAGAETQYF.

V gene TRBV14 combines with J gene TRBJ2-1, with 10 bases aligning to TRBD2. The CDR3 runs to 14 residues. Germline V gene data show CDR1 as SGHDN and CDR2 as FVKESK. Trimming at V came to 4 bases and at J to 15 bases, leaving 12 bases not matched to a gene. CDR3 coding DNA: TGTGCCAGCAGCCTAAACTCCATTAGCGGGAGGACGTTCTTC. Translation: CASSLNSISGRTFF. Full variable domain (outside the CDR3, taken from reference TRBV14 and TRBJ2-1): EAGVTQFPSHSVIEKGQTVTLRCDPISGHDNLYWYRRVMGKEIKFLLHFVKESKQDESGMPNNRFLAERTGGTYSTLKVQPAELEDSGVYFCASSLNSISGRTFFGPGTRLTVL.

In DNA form, the CDR3 reads TGTGCCAGCAGCTTTCCGGGTCAAGAGCGAGAGACCCAGTACTTC. Translation: CASSFPGQERETQYF. The rearrangement uses TRBV7-6 and TRBJ2-5; D gene unclear. Germline V gene sequence: CDR1 SGHVS, CDR2 FNYEAQ. This CDR3 is built from 15 residues. Trimming pared 3 bases from V and 4 bases from J, leaving 15 bases between.

This chain joins TRBV6-2 or TRBV6-3 and TRBJ2-5, with a weak D call TRBD2 (5 bases). V gave up 5 bases and J gave up 5 bases, with 9 bases separating them. Germline V gene sequence: CDR1 MNHEY, CDR2 SVGEGT. This CDR3 contains 12 residues. CDR3 residues: CASSPSGETQYF. CDR3 nucleotides: TGTGCCAGCAGTCCCTCGGGGGAGACCCAGTACTTC.

V and J are TRBV7-2 and TRBJ1-6, with TRBD1 as a possible D gene (6 bases). V lost 1 base and J lost 10, with 14 bases in between. Germline CDR1 reads SGHTA; CDR2 reads FQGNSA. CDR3 size: 15 residues. The CDR3 DNA follows: TGTGCCAGCAGCTTAGGACAGGTTTTAGGGTCACCCCTCCACTTT. Translating it yields CASSLGQVLGSPLHF.

The chain has TRBV19 and TRBJ1-4; a possible D gene is TRBD1 (6 bases). The CDR3 totals 16 residues. The ends were cut back, 5 bases at V and 8 bases at J, with 21 bases in the middle. Germline V gene data show CDR1 as LNHDA and CDR2 as SQIVND (reference sequence). The chain's CDR3 is CASSHRTVRIGEKLFF. For the CDR3, the DNA is TGTGCCAGTAGTCACCGGACAGTCCGGATAGGGGAAAAACTGTTTTTT.

This chain uses TRBV7-2 with TRBJ1-1; D uncertain. Deletions cut 2 bases from V and 3 bases from J, with 4 bases between. This CDR3 comprises 12 residues. The germline CDR1 and CDR2 sequences are SGHTA and FQGNSA. The CDR3 nucleotides read TGTGCCAGCAGCTTAATATACACTGAAGCTTTCTTT. Protein: CASSLIYTEAFF. The full variable domain, rest sourced from reference TRBV7-2 and TRBJ1-1, is GAGVSQSPSNKVTEKGKDVELRCDPISGHTALYWYRQSLGQGLEFLIYFQGNSAPDKSGLPSDRFSAERTGGSVSTLTIQRTQQEDSAVYLCASSLIYTEAFFGQGTRLTVV.

This chain uses TRBV9 with TRBJ2-2; D uncertain. Trimming stripped 1 base from V and 5 bases from J, with 3 bases between. Germline V CDR1 and CDR2: SGDLS, YYNGEE. The CDR3 is 12 residues long. The CDR3, as DNA: TGTGCCAGCAGCGTATCTACCGGGGAGCTGTTTTTT. It yields the protein CASSVSTGELFF.

The chain couples TRBV9 to TRBJ2-7; D remains ambiguous. CDR3 size: 13 residues. The V and J ends lost 4 bases and 0 bases respectively, with 8 bases between them. Germline V CDR1 and CDR2: SGDLS, YYNGEE. CDR3 loop: CASSPGASYEQYF. CDR3 nucleotide sequence: TGTGCCAGCAGCCCCGGTGCCTCCTACGAGCAGTACTTC.

The V and J genes are TRBV24-1 and TRBJ2-5; D unresolved. The CDR3 has 15 residues. Trimming cost V 10 bases and J 0 bases, with 17 bases left between them. CDR1 KGHDR and CDR2 SFDVKD come from the germline V gene. The CDR3 loop reads CATYSDRSYQETQYF. In nucleotides, the CDR3 is TGTGCCACTTACTCGGACCGATCGTACCAAGAGACCCAGTACTTC.

The rearrangement joins TRBV7-3 to TRBJ2-7, with TRBD1 matching over 8 bases. The CDR3 is 13 residues long. Germline loops: CDR1 SGHTA, CDR2 FQGTGA. J was trimmed by 7 bases and V by 4 bases; bases with no gene match: 6. CDR3 in amino acids: CASSSGQGWEQYF. The CDR3 coding sequence is TGTGCCAGCAGCTCAGGACAGGGCTGGGAGCAGTACTTC.

CDR3 sequence: CASSIGPTYQETQYF. CDR3 sequence (DNA): TGCGCCAGCAGTATAGGGCCTACGTACCAAGAGACCCAGTACTTC. The chain uses TRBV4-1 and TRBJ2-5; D call uncertain. Germline CDR1 reads MGHRA; CDR2 reads YSYEKL. The V and J ends lost 6 bases and 0 bases respectively, with 14 bases between them. The CDR3 has 15 amino acids.

V is TRBV6-5 and J is TRBJ1-6, with D tentatively TRBD1 (6 bases). Germline V gene lookup returns CDR1 MNHEY and CDR2 SVGAGI. This CDR3 comprises 14 residues. V dropped 2 bases and J dropped 7 bases, with 9 bases sitting between them. The CDR3 nucleotides are TGTGCCAGCAGTTACAACAGGGCCAATTCACCCCTCCACTTT. Residues: CASSYNRANSPLHF.